Presented here are 21 T cell receptor beta chains from one specimen sequenced in a study of T cells in Graves' hyperthyroidism and ophthalmopathy (dated by TCRdb to the late 2010s). Receptor amplification or capture employed multiplex PCR. TCRdb records Illumina HiSeq 2000 as the sequencer. TCR beta CDR3 regions were amplified from RNA transcripts. A first-round RT-PCR of the TCR CDR3 used the HTBI primer set with the Qiagen OneStep RT-PCR kit. TCRdb redid the processing of the public reads, applying fastp at Q25 and MiXCR, and retained in-frame beta chains. CDR3 protein duplicates are merged, each entry listing the most common genes and DNA. In all, the sample holds around 560,000 distinct CDR3 sequences, and over 15% of those were seen once. Of the sample, 18% is held by the ten largest clones. Input material: blood. These receptors were taken from a woman younger than 35 with Graves' hyperthyroidism.

Concerning this clonotype: Given a much more abundant clone one base away, this may be a read error. The chain couples TRBV9 to TRBJ1-1; 7 nucleotides match TRBD1. CDR1 SGDLS and CDR2 YYNGEE come from the germline V gene. The CDR3 is 15 residues long. CDR3 DNA: TGTGCCAGCAGCGCGAAGCCGACAGGGAACACTGAAGCTCTCTTT. It specifies CASSAKPTGNTEALF.

The chain carries TRBV6-5 and TRBJ2-1, with 14 bases matching TRBD2. CDR1 and CDR2 from the germline V gene are MNHEY and SVGAGI. Trimming took 2 bases from V and 8 from J; bases not matched to a gene: 5. This CDR3 has 16 residues. The CDR3 DNA is TGTGCCAGCAGTTACCCGACTAGCGGGGGGGCCCATGAGCAGTTCTTC. Its translation is CASSYPTSGGAHEQFF.

This clonotype showed up many times. The rearrangement uses TRBV28 and TRBJ1-1, with a tentative D call TRBD1 (5 bases). The CDR3 consists of 15 residues. Germline assignment: CDR1 MDHEN and CDR2 SYDVKM. V was cut by 2 bases and J by 3 bases, with 13 bases left in between. CDR3 protein: CASSLVGGFDTEAFF. The CDR3 DNA reads as TGTGCCAGCAGTTTAGTCGGGGGATTTGACACTGAAGCTTTCTTT.

This clonotype was detected only a few times. The genes are TRBV15 and TRBJ1-5, with a tentative D call TRBD1 (5 bases). Trimming left V 0 bases short and J 7 bases short, with 13 bases between. This CDR3 is built from 15 residues. Looked up from germline, CDR1 is LNHNV and CDR2 is YYDKDF (reference sequence). CDR3 nucleotides: TGTGCCACCAGCAGAGATCTAGGGACCGCCCAGCCCCAGCATTTT. Translated, it gives CATSRDLGTAQPQHF.

Of note for this clonotype: The junction differs from germline at one of its ends, possibly a read error. This chain connects TRBV11-2 to TRBJ2-1; the match to TRBD1 covers 8 bases. The CDR3 runs to 15 residues. Germline V gene sequence: CDR1 SGHAT, CDR2 FQNNGV. CDR3 protein: CAGSLEAGGFNEQFF. The CDR3 DNA sequence: TGTGCCGGCAGCTTAGAGGCAGGGGGCTTCAATGAGCAGTTCTTC.

In this sample, this clonotype turned up a few times. This chain connects TRBV5-1 to TRBJ2-1; no firm D call. The CDR3 is made up of 15 amino acids. Germline assignment: CDR1 SGHRS and CDR2 YFSETQ. Trimming stripped 4 bases from V and 0 bases from J, with 11 bases between. The CDR3 spells CASSPSSSSYNEQFF. The CDR3 DNA sequence: TGCGCCAGCAGCCCGTCGTCGAGCTCCTACAATGAGCAGTTCTTC. Supplemented by reference TRBV5-1 and TRBJ2-1, the full variable domain reads KAGVTQTPRYLIKTRGQQVTLSCSPISGHRSVSWYQQTPGQGLQFLFEYFSETQRNKGNFPGRFSGRQFSNSRSEMNVSTLELGDSALYLCASSPSSSSYNEQFFGPGTRLTVL.

The table lists this clonotype with a few counts. As DNA, the CDR3 is TGCGCCAGCAGCCCGCGGGGGGTTCTTCGTGTAGGCAAAAACATTCAGTACTTC. Residues: CASSPRGVLRVGKNIQYF. This chain links TRBV5-1 with TRBJ2-4; 8 bases agree with TRBD2. V shed 4 bases, J shed 3 bases, and the junction held 15 bases outside the gene matches. The CDR3 length is 18 residues. Germline V gene data show CDR1 as SGHRS and CDR2 as YFSETQ.

This clonotype was recorded many times. This rearrangement joins TRBV28 to TRBJ2-1, with D perhaps TRBD1 or TRBD2 (5 bases each). The V end was cut by 1 base, the J end by 4 bases, with 8 bases between. The CDR3 is 14 amino acids. Germline V gene lookup returns CDR1 MDHEN and CDR2 SYDVKM. The CDR3 reads CASSLSGPYNEQFF. The CDR3, as DNA: TGTGCCAGCAGTTTATCGGGACCTTACAATGAGCAGTTCTTC.

Note on this clonotype: An end of the junction does not agree with germline; a read error may underlie this. The chain couples TRBV5-1 to TRBJ1-6; 7 bases fit TRBD1. This CDR3 spans 15 amino acids. CDR1 SGHRS and CDR2 YFSETQ come from the germline V gene. CDR3 in amino acids: CASSSPTGVNSPLHF. CDR3 in DNA: TGTGCCAGCAGCTCCCCTACAGGGGTTAATTCACCCCTCCACTTT.

The rearrangement joins TRBV6-5 to TRBJ2-4, with TRBD1 identical over 8 bases. The CDR3 loop spans 16 amino acids. Trimming removed 3 bases from V and 1 base from J; junction bases left unmatched: 5. CDR1 MNHEY and CDR2 SVGAGI come from the germline V gene. CDR3 region: CASSYAGGSAKNIQYF. In nucleotides, the CDR3 is TGTGCCAGCAGTTATGCAGGGGGCTCGGCCAAAAACATTCAGTACTTC.

On this clonotype: This may come from a read error, since a much larger clone is one base off. V is TRBV28 and J is TRBJ1-5; tentative D call: TRBD1 (6 bases). This CDR3 has 15 residues. Germline CDR1 and CDR2: MDHEN and SYDVKM. Trimming left V 5 bases short and J 7 bases short, with 18 bases between. The CDR3 here is CASSPIGGVGQPQHF. The CDR3, as DNA: TGTGCCAGCAGTCCTATCGGGGGCGTCGGACAGCCCCAGCATTTT.

This clonotype was counted many times. The rearrangement joins TRBV30 to TRBJ2-1; D is uncertain. V dropped 1 base and J dropped 4 bases, with 8 bases sitting between them. CDR3 size: 13 residues. CDR1 and CDR2 from the germline V gene are GTSNPN and SVGIG (reference sequence). The CDR3 here is CAWSGPLYNEQFF. The DNA of the CDR3 is TGTGCCTGGAGTGGACCCCTATACAATGAGCAGTTCTTC.

This clonotype was detected ten times or more. V usage is TRBV7-9 and J usage is TRBJ2-1, with D unclear. V lost 6 bases to trimming and J lost 9 bases, with 6 bases between them. CDR1 and CDR2 (germline): SEHNR, FQNEAQ (reference sequence). This CDR3 comprises 10 residues. The CDR3 DNA is TGTGCCAGCAGTTTTGGTGAGCAGTTCTTC. Protein sequence: CASSFGEQFF.

This clonotype turned up a few times. The rearrangement links TRBV29-1 to TRBJ2-3; D is uncertain. V lost 7 bases to trimming and J lost 7 bases, with 21 bases between them. The CDR3 extends over 14 amino acids. CDR1 and CDR2 from the germline V gene are SQVTM and ANQGSEA. The CDR3 region is CSAEDGGSRNTQYF. The DNA for the CDR3 is TGCAGCGCCGAGGATGGCGGTTCCCGAAATACGCAGTATTTT.

This clonotype was counted between two and nine times. The rearrangement uses TRBV20-1 and TRBJ2-3; D may be TRBD1 or TRBD2 (5 bases each). V shed 4 bases and J shed 2 bases, with 13 bases lying between them. CDR3 length: 14 amino acids. The germline V gene encodes CDR1 DFQATT and CDR2 SNEGSKA (reference sequence). The CDR3 DNA reads as TGCAGTGCTACCGGGGACCCTACCACAGATACGCAGTATTTT. Amino acids: CSATGDPTTDTQYF.

This clonotype was observed a few times. The chain recombines TRBV2 with TRBJ2-7; maybe TRBD2 (5 bases). CDR3 length equals 12 residues. Trimming left V 8 bases short and J 4 bases short, with 12 bases between. CDR1 and CDR2 (germline): SNHLY, FYNNEI. CDR3 loop: CASQIRGYEQYF. CDR3 DNA: TGTGCCAGCCAAATCAGAGGGTACGAGCAGTACTTC. Looking up the rest from reference TRBV2 and TRBJ2-7 gives the full variable domain: EPEVTQTPSHQVTQMGQEVILRCVPISNHLYFYWYRQILGQKVEFLVSFYNNEISEKSEIFDDQFSVERPDGSNFTLKIRSTKLEDSAMYFCASQIRGYEQYFGPGTRLTVT.

This clonotype showed up just a few times. This chain joins TRBV5-1 and TRBJ2-3, with 12 bases lining up with TRBD2. V gave up 3 bases and J gave up 6 bases; unmatched junction bases: 8. The CDR3 loop spans 16 amino acids. Germline lookup yields CDR1 SGHRS and CDR2 YFSETQ. The CDR3 sequence: CASSSASGRAVDTQYF. The CDR3 DNA sequence: TGCGCCAGCAGCTCCGCTAGCGGGAGGGCCGTCGATACGCAGTATTTT.

V and J are TRBV20-1 and TRBJ2-5; a weak D match, TRBD2 (5 bases). The CDR3 sequence is 11 residues long. V was cut by 3 bases and J by 6 bases, with 8 bases left in between. The germline CDR1 and CDR2 sequences are DFQATT and SNEGSKA (reference sequence). CDR3 bases: TGCAGTGCTAGCGGGATAAAGACCCAGTACTTC. Translation gives CSASGIKTQYF.

As regards this clonotype: A junction end diverges from the germline sequence, so it may reflect a read error. CDR3 sequence (DNA): TGTGCCAGCGGTTTACAGGGAACAGGCTATGGCTACACCTTC. Protein sequence: CASGLQGTGYGYTF. The chain has TRBV27 and TRBJ1-2; TRBD1 is a possible D gene (6 bases). CDR1 and CDR2 from the germline V gene are MNHEY and SMNVEV (reference sequence). This CDR3 region has 14 residues.

This clonotype was recorded a few times. This sequence joins TRBV15 and TRBJ1-3; 7 positions agree with TRBD1. This CDR3 contains 15 residues. V shed 5 bases and J 2 bases; nucleotides not matched to a gene: 6. CDR1 and CDR2 (germline): LNHNV, YYDKDF (reference sequence). CDR3 amino acids: CATSSRQGPGNTIYF. The DNA of the CDR3 is TGTGCCACCAGCTCCCGACAGGGACCTGGAAACACCATATATTTT.

The table lists this clonotype with a count of one. This chain joins TRBV5-1 and TRBJ2-2; D unclear. V was trimmed by 4 bases and J by 5 bases, leaving 15 bases between them. The CDR3 is made up of 15 amino acids. Germline-derived CDR1 and CDR2 are SGHRS and YFSETQ. CDR3 residues: CASSIGSLTTGELFF. The CDR3 nucleotides read TGCGCCAGCAGCATCGGGTCTCTAACAACCGGGGAGCTGTTTTTT.